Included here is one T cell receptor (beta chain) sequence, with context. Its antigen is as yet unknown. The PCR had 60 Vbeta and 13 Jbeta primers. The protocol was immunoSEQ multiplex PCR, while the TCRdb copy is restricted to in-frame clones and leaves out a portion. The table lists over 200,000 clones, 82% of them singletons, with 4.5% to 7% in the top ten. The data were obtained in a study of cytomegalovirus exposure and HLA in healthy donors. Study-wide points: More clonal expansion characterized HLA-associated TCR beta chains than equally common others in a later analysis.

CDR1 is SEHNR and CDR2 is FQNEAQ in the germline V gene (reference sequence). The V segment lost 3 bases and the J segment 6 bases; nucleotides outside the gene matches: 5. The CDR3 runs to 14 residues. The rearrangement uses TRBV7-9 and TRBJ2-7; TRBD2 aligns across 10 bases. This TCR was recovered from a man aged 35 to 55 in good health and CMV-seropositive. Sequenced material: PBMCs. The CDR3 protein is CASSLPSGSLEQYF. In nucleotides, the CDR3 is TGTGCCAGCAGCTTGCCTAGCGGGAGTCTCGAGCAGTACTTC. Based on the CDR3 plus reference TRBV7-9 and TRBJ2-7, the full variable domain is DTGVSQNPRHKITKRGQNVTFRCDPISEHNRLYWYRQTLGQGPEFLTYFQNEAQLEKSRLLSDRFSAERPKGSFSTLEIQRTEQGDSAMYLCASSLPSGSLEQYFGPGTRLTVT.